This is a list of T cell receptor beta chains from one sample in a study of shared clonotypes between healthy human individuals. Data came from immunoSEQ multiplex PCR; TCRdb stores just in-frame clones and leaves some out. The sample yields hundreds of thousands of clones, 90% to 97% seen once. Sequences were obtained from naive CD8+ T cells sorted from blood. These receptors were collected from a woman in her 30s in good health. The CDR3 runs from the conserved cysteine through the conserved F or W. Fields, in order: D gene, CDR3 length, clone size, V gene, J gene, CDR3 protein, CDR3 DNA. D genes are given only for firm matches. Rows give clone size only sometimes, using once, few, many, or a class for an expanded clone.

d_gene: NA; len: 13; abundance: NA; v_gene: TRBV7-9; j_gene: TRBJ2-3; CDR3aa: CASSLGGTDTQYF; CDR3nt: TGTGCCAGCAGCTTAGGAGGTACAGATACGCAGTATTTT
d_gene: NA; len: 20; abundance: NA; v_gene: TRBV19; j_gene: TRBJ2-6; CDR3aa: CASSIPLGAGFSSGANVLTF; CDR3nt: TGTGCCAGTAGTATACCCCTAGGGGCAGGATTTAGCTCTGGGGCCAACGTCCTGACTTTC
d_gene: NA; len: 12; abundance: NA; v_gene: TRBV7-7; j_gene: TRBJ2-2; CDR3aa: CASSFGGGELFF; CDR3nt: TGTGCCAGCAGCTTCGGGGGCGGGGAGCTGTTTTTT
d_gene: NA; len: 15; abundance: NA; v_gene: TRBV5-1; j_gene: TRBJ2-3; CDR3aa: CASSLEASDTDTQYF; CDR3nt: TGCGCCAGCAGCTTGGAGGCCTCAGACACAGATACGCAGTATTTT
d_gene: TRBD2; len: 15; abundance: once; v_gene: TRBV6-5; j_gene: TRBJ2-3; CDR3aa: CASSYGGSWADTQYF; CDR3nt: TGTGCCAGCAGTTACGGCGGGAGTTGGGCAGATACGCAGTATTTT
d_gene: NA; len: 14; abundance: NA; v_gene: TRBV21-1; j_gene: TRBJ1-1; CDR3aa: CASSGTGYNTEAFF; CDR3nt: TGTGCCAGCAGTGGGACAGGGTACAACACTGAAGCTTTCTTT
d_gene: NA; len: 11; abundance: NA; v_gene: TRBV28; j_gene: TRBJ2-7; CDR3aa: CASSSLNEQYF; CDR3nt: TGTGCCAGCAGTTCCCTTAACGAGCAGTACTTC
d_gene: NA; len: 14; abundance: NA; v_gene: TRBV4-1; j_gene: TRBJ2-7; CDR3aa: CASSQGFRDYEQYF; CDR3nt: TGCGCCAGCAGCCAAGGGTTCCGGGACTACGAGCAGTACTTC
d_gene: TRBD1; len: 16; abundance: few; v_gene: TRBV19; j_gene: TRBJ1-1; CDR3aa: CASSISSGTGVTEAFF; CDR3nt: TGTGCCAGTAGTATATCGTCCGGGACAGGGGTCACTGAAGCTTTCTTT
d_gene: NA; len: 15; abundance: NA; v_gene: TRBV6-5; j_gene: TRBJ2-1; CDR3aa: CASSYSYRVYNEQFF; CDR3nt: TGTGCCAGCAGTTACTCGTACCGGGTATACAATGAGCAGTTCTTC
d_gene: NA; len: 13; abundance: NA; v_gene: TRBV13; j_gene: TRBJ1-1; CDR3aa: CASTVGLNTEAFF; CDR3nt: TGTGCCAGCACGGTTGGATTGAACACTGAAGCTTTCTTT
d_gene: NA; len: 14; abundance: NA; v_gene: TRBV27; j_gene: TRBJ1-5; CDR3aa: CASSRGNSNQPQHF; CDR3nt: TGTGCCAGCAGTAGGGGGAATAGCAATCAGCCCCAGCATTTT
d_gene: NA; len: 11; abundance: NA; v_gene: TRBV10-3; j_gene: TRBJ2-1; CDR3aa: CAISESGEQFF; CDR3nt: TGTGCCATCAGTGAGTCGGGAGAGCAGTTCTTC
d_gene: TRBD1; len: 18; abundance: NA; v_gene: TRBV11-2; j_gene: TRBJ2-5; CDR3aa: CASSLPQDRGGRDETQYF; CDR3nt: TGTGCCAGCAGCTTGCCCCAGGACAGGGGAGGGCGAGATGAGACCCAGTACTTC
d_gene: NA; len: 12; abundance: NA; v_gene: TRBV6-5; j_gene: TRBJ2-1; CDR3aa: CASSPTDNEQFF; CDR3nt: TGTGCCAGCAGCCCAACAGACAATGAGCAGTTCTTC
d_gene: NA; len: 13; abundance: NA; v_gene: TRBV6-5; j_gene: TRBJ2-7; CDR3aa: CASSYIPDYEQYF; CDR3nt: TGTGCCAGCAGTTACATTCCGGACTACGAGCAGTACTTC
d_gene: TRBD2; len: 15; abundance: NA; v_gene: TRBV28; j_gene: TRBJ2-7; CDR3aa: CASSGLAGPSIEQYF; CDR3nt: TGTGCCAGCAGTGGATTAGCGGGACCCTCAATCGAGCAGTACTTC
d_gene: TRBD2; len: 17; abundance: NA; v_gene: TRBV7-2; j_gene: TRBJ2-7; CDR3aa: CASSGPGLAPSSYEQYF; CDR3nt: TGTGCCAGCAGCGGCCCGGGACTAGCGCCCAGCTCCTACGAGCAGTACTTC
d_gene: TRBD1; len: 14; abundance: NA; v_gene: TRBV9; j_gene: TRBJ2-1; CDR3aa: CASSARDSENEQFF; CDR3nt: TGTGCCAGCAGCGCGAGGGACAGCGAAAATGAGCAGTTCTTC
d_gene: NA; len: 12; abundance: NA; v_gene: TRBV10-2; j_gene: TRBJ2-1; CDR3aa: CASSETVYEQFF; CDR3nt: TGCGCCAGCAGTGAGACAGTATATGAGCAGTTCTTC
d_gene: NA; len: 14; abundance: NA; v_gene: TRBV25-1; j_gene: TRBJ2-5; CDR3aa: CASSEWAGKETQYF; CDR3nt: TGTGCCAGCAGTGAATGGGCGGGGAAAGAGACCCAGTACTTC
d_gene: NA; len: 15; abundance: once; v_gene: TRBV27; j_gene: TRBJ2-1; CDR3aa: CASSSGPGLYNEQFF; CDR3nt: TGTGCCAGCAGTTCTGGACCGGGACTTTACAATGAGCAGTTCTTC
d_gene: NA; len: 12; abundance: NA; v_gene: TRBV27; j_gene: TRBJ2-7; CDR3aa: CASSPGYREQYF; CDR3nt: TGTGCCAGCAGTCCGGGGTACCGGGAGCAGTACTTC
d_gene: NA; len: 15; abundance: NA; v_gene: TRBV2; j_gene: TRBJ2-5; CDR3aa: CASSALAAGFETQYF; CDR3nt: TGTGCCAGCAGTGCCTTGGCGGCAGGGTTCGAGACCCAGTACTTC
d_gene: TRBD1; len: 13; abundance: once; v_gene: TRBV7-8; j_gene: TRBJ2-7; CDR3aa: CASSEGTAYEQYF; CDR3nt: TGTGCCAGCAGCGAAGGGACAGCCTACGAGCAGTACTTC
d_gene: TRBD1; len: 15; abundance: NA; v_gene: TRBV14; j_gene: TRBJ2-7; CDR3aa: CASSQADRVPYEQYF; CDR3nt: TGTGCCAGCAGCCAAGCGGACAGGGTTCCCTACGAGCAGTACTTC
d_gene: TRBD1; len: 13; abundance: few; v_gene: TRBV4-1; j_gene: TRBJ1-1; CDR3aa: CASSQRGRTEAFF; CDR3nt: TGCGCCAGCAGCCAAAGGGGGCGCACTGAAGCTTTCTTT
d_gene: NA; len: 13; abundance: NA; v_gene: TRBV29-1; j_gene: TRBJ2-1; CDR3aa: CSVEVYGVNEQFF; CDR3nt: TGCAGCGTTGAAGTTTACGGGGTTAATGAGCAGTTCTTC
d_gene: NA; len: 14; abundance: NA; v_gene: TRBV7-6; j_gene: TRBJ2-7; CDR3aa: CASSLGVNSYEQYF; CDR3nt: TGTGCCAGCAGCTTGGGGGTCAACTCCTACGAGCAGTACTTC
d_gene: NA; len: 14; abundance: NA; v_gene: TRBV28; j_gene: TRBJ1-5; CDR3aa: CASGRDSYNQPQHF; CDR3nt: TGTGCCAGCGGCCGGGACTCCTACAATCAGCCCCAGCATTTT